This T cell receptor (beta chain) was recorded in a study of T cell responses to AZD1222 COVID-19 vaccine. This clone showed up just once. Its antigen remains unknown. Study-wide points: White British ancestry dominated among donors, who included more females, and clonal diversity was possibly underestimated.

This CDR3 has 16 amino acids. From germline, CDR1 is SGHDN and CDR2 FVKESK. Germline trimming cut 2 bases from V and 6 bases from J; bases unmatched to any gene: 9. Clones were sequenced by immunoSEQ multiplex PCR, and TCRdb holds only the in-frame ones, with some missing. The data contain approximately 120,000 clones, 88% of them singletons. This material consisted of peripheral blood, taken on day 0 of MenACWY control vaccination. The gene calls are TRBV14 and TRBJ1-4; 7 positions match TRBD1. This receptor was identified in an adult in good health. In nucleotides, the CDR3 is TGTGCCAGCAGCCAACTCACAGGGGCGAGGGATGAAAAACTGTTTTTT. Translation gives CASSQLTGARDEKLFF.